The rows below give T cell receptor beta chains drawn from one sample of a study of tumor and adjacent non-tumor tissue in lung cancer. One entry per CDR3 protein, called by TCRdb with MiXCR from the multiplex PCR reads. The table includes 200,000 to 250,000 distinct CDR3 sequences, around 70% detected once. What was sequenced was lung tumor tissue. The receptors were sampled from a man in his sixties with non-small cell lung cancer. Each CDR3 is given with its conserved first and last residue. A D gene is named only where the DNA matches it firmly. Rows may omit the clone size; those that give it use once, few, many or a size class.

size,J,V,D,CDR3,DNA
many,TRBJ1-4,TRBV29-1,-,CSVKGGTLNEKLFF,TGCAGCGTCAAAGGCGGGACACTTAATGAAAAACTGTTTTTT
-,TRBJ1-1,TRBV11-3,-,CASSFGGDNTEAFF,TGTGCCAGCAGCTTTGGGGGAGACAATACTGAAGCTTTCTTT
-,TRBJ1-1,TRBV6-2/TRBV6-3,-,CASRSQVGTEAFF,TGTGCCAGCAGATCACAGGTGGGCACTGAAGCTTTCTTT
-,TRBJ2-1,TRBV29-1,-,CSVEASTGLNAQFF,TGCAGCGTTGAAGCGTCGACGGGGTTGAATGCGCAGTTCTTC
-,TRBJ2-1,TRBV5-1,TRBD2,CASSLDLAGNNEQFF,TGCGCCAGCAGCTTGGATCTAGCGGGAAACAATGAGCAGTTCTTC
-,TRBJ2-7,TRBV20-1,TRBD2,CSAIETGGWGWQYF,TGCAGTGCTATAGAGACGGGGGGTTGGGGATGGCAGTACTTC
few,TRBJ1-1,TRBV20-1,TRBD1,CSARLGTGFMNTEAFF,TGCAGTGCTAGATTAGGGACAGGGTTCATGAACACTGAAGCTTTCTTT
-,TRBJ1-1,TRBV11-1,-,CACSLAGRGKNTGAFF,TGTGCCTGCAGCTTAGCGGGACGGGGGAAGAACACTGGAGCTTTCTTT
once,TRBJ2-7,TRBV6-1,-,CASSELARGNLYEQYF,TGTGCCAGCAGCGAATTAGCGAGAGGGAATCTATACGAGCAGTACTTC
once,TRBJ2-5,TRBV11-3,-,CASSSQSRGRGFQESQYF,TGTGCCAGTAGCTCGCAGAGTCGGGGGCGTGGGTTCCAAGAGAGCCAGTACTTC
-,TRBJ2-3,TRBV29-1,-,CSVAENSNQSQYF,TGCAGCGTTGCAGAAAATAGCAATCAGTCCCAGTATTTT
-,TRBJ2-6,TRBV5-5,-,CASSLTGAGGANVQTF,TGTGCCAGCAGCTTGACAGGGGCTGGGGGGGCCAACGTCCAGACTTTC
-,TRBJ2-3,TRBV6-5,-,CASSYGTRPDTQYF,TGTGCCAGCAGTTACGGAACGAGGCCGGATACGCAGTATTTT
-,TRBJ2-5,TRBV4-2,TRBD2,CAGSQEGGPQETQYF,TGTGCCGGCAGCCAAGAGGGAGGGCCTCAAGAGACCCAGTACTTC